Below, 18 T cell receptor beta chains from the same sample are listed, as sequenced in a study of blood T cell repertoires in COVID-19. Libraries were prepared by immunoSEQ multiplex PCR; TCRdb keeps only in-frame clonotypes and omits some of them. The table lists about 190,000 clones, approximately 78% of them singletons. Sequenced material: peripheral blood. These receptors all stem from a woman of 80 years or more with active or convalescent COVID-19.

The CDR3 loop reads CASSKPSGVTRRNEQFF. In DNA form, the CDR3 reads TGTGCCAGCAGCAAGCCGTCGGGGGTAACGCGACGGAATGAGCAGTTCTTC. V usage is TRBV21-1 and J usage is TRBJ2-1; the table's D call, TRBD2, has no DNA check behind it. TRBV21-1 is a documented pseudogene. This CDR3 spans 17 amino acids.

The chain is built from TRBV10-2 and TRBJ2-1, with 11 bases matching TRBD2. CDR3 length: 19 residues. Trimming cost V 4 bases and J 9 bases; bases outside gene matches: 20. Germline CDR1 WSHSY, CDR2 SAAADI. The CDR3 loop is CASSGLWGIGSGGAGEQFF. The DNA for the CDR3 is TGCGCCAGCAGTGGGTTGTGGGGGATAGGTAGCGGGGGGGCCGGTGAGCAGTTCTTC.

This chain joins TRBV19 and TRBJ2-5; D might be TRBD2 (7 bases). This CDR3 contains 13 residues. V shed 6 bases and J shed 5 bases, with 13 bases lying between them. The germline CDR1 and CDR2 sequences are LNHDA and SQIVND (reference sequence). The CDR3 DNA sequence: TGTGCCAGTAGGGGAGGGGGGGCGGAGACCCAGTACTTC. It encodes CASRGGGAETQYF.

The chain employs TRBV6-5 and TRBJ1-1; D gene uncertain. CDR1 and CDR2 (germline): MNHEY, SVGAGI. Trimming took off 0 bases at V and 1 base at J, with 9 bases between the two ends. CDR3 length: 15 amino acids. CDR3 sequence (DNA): TGTGCCAGCAGTTACTCCGGGAGAGGGAACACTGAAGCTTTCTTT. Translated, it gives CASSYSGRGNTEAFF.

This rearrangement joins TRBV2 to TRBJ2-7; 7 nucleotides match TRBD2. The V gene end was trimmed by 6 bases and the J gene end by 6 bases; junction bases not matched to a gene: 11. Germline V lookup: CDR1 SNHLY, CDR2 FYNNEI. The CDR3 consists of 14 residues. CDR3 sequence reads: CASRPGLPNGEQYF. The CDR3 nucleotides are TGTGCCAGCAGGCCGGGACTACCTAACGGCGAGCAGTACTTC.

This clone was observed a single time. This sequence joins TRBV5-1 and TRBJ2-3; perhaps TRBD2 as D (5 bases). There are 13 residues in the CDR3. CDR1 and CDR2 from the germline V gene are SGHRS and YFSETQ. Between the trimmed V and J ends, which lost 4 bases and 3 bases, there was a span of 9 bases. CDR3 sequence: CASSPSGTDTQYF. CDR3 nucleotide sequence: TGCGCCAGCAGCCCCTCGGGGACAGATACGCAGTATTTT.

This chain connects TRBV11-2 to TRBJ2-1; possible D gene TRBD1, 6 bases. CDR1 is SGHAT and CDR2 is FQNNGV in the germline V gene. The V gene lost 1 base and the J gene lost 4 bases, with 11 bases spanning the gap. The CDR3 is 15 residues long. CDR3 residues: CASSLGFRGYNEQFF. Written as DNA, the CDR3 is TGTGCCAGCAGCTTAGGATTCAGGGGTTACAATGAGCAGTTCTTC.

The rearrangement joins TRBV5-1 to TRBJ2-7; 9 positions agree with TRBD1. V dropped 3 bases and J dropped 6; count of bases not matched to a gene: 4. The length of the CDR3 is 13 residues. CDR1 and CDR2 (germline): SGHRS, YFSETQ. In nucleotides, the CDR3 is TGCGCCAGCAGCTCAAGGACAGGGGTCGAGCAGTACTTC. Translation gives CASSSRTGVEQYF.

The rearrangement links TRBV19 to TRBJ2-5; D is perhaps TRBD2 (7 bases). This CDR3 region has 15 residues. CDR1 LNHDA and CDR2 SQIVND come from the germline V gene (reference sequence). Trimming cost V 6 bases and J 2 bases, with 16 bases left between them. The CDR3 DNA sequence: TGTGCCAGTAGCATTGGGGGGGGGCCGCAAGAGACCCAGTACTTC. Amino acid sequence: CASSIGGGPQETQYF.

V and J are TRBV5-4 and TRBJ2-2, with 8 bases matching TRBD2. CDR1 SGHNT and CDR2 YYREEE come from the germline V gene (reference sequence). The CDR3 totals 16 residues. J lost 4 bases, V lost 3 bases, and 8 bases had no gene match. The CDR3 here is CASSSRGGRVTGELFF. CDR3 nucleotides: TGTGCCAGCAGCTCCCGGGGGGGCCGTGTCACCGGGGAGCTGTTTTTT.

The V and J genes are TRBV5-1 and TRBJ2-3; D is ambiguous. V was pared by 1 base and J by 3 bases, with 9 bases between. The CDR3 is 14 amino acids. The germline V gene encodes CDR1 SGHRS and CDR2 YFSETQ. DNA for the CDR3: TGCGCCAGCAGCTTGCGTGTAGAAACAGATACGCAGTATTTT. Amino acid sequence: CASSLRVETDTQYF.

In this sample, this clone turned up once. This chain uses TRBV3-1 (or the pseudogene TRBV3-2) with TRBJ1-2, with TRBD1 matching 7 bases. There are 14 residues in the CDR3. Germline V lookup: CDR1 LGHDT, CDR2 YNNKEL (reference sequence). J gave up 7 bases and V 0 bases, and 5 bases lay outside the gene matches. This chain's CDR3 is CASSQDTYRGGYTF. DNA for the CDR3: TGTGCCAGCAGCCAAGATACATACAGGGGTGGCTACACCTTC.

CDR3 protein: CASSSLASTDTQYF. In DNA, the CDR3 is TGTGCCAGCTCTAGCCTAGCGAGCACAGATACGCAGTATTTT. The chain links TRBV7-8 to TRBJ2-3; TRBD2 might be the D (6 bases). This CDR3 comprises 14 residues. The V end was cut by 8 bases, the J end by 0 bases, with 12 bases between. The germline V gene has CDR1 SGHVS and CDR2 FQNEAQ.

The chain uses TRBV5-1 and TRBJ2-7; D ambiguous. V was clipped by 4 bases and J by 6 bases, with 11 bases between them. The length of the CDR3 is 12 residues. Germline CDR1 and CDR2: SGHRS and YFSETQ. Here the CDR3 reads CASSAPSSEQYF. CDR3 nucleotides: TGCGCCAGCAGCGCGCCGAGTTCCGAGCAGTACTTC.

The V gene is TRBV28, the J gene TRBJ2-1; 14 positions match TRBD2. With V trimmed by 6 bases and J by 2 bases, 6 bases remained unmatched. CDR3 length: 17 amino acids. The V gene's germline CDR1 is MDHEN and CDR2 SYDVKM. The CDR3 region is CASSTGTSGGPYNEQFF. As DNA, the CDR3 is TGTGCCAGCAGCACTGGGACTAGCGGGGGTCCCTACAATGAGCAGTTCTTC.

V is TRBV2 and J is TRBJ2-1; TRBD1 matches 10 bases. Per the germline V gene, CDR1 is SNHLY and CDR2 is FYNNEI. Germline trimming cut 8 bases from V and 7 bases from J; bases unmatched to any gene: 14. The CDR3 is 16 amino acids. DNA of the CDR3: TGTGCCAGCCGGTGGGTTTGGGGACAGGGGAAGAATGAGCAGTTCTTC. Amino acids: CASRWVWGQGKNEQFF.

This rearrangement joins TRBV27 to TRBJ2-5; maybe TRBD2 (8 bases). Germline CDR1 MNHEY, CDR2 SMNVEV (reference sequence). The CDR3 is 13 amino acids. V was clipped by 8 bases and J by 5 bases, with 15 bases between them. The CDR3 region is CASRQGGGETQYF. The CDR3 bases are TGTGCCAGCCGACAGGGCGGGGGGGAGACCCAGTACTTC.

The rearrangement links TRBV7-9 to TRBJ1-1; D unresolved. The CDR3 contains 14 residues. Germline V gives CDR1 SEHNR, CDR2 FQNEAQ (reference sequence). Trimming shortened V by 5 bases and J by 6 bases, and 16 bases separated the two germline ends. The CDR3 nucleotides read TGTGCCAGCAGCCTCAGAGGAGAGTCGTCTGAAGCTTTCTTT. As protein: CASSLRGESSEAFF.